This note documents a single T cell receptor beta chain sequence. This specimen belongs to a study of cytomegalovirus exposure and HLA in healthy donors. V dropped 6 bases and J dropped 8 bases, with 11 bases sitting between them. The CDR3 consists of 11 residues. Germline CDR1 and CDR2: DFQATT and SNEGSKA (reference sequence). PCR used 60 Vbeta primers and 13 Jbeta primers. Some clones are missing from TCRdb's copy, which holds only in-frame ones; the method was immunoSEQ multiplex PCR. The profile shows over 150,000 clones, approximately 80% of them singletons. Material for sequencing was PBMCs. This receptor was identified in a man aged 25-45 years in good health and CMV-seropositive. The chain employs TRBV20-1 and TRBJ1-3, with unresolved D. CDR3 DNA: TGCAGTGCCGAGTTAGAGGACACCATATATTTT. Translating it yields CSAELEDTIYF.